A single sample gave rise to the 26 T cell receptor beta chains below, sequenced in a study of T cell responses to AZD1222 COVID-19 vaccine. TCRdb's table, derived via immunoSEQ multiplex PCR, lists solely in-frame clones and lacks some. The sample lists 56,000 or so clones; 80% to 90% were seen once. The material sequenced was peripheral blood, taken on day 0 of AZD1222 vaccination. These receptor sequences come from an adult in good health.

The J gene is TRBJ1-3, the V gene TRBV7-2, with D maybe TRBD1 (6 bases). The CDR3 totals 16 residues. V was clipped by 0 bases and J by 3 bases, with 12 bases between them. Germline assignment: CDR1 SGHTA and CDR2 FQGNSA. The CDR3 spells CASSLAGGKSGNTIYF. In DNA, the CDR3 is TGTGCCAGCAGCTTAGCAGGGGGGAAGAGTGGAAACACCATATATTTT.

The V call is TRBV2, the J call TRBJ2-1; tentatively, D is TRBD1 (5 bases). The CDR3 spans 15 residues. V lost 6 bases, J lost 3 bases, and 15 bases lay in between. Germline V gene lookup returns CDR1 SNHLY and CDR2 FYNNEI. For the CDR3, the DNA is TGTGCCAGCAGAGGGGCCCATGGGAACTACAATGAGCAGTTCTTC. This translates into CASRGAHGNYNEQFF.

The chain is built from TRBV19 and TRBJ1-5, with D possibly TRBD1 on 5 matching bases. CDR1 is LNHDA, CDR2 SQIVND, per germline (reference sequence). The ends were cut back, 5 bases at V and 9 bases at J, with 14 bases in the middle. CDR3 length: 13 amino acids. The CDR3 loop reads CASSLQAPGPQHF. The CDR3 DNA is TGTGCCAGTAGTTTACAGGCCCCAGGGCCCCAGCATTTT.

V and J are TRBV6-5 and TRBJ1-3; weak D call: TRBD1 (5 bases). Trimming took 6 bases from V and 0 from J, leaving 12 bases between them. Germline-derived CDR1 and CDR2 are MNHEY and SVGAGI. This CDR3 is 15 amino acids long. The CDR3 loop reads CASRPGLNSGNTIYF. CDR3 DNA: TGTGCCAGCAGACCGGGACTTAACTCTGGAAACACCATATATTTT.

The V and J genes are TRBV5-1 and TRBJ1-6; no firm D call. Between the trimmed V and J ends, which lost 5 bases and 4 bases, there was a span of 7 bases. Germline CDR1 SGHRS, CDR2 YFSETQ. This CDR3 spans 13 amino acids. The CDR3 DNA reads TGCGCCAGCAGATGGGAGTATAATTCACCCCTCCACTTT. This translates into CASRWEYNSPLHF.

The chain combines TRBV18 with TRBJ1-1; tentatively, D is TRBD1 (6 bases). Germline V gene sequence: CDR1 KGHSH, CDR2 LQKENI. The CDR3 consists of 15 residues. Trimming shortened V by 6 bases and J by 7 bases, and 21 bases separated the two germline ends. The CDR3 sequence: CASSEGGGQHLEAFF. The CDR3 nucleotides are TGTGCCAGCTCCGAAGGAGGTGGACAGCACCTTGAAGCTTTCTTT. The variable domain in full, with the rest retrieved from reference TRBV18 and TRBJ1-1, is NAGVMQNPRHLVRRRGQEARLRCSPMKGHSHVYWYRQLPEEGLKFMVYLQKENIIDESGMPKERFSAEFPKEGPSILRIQQVVRGDSAAYFCASSEGGGQHLEAFFGQGTRLTVV.

The genes are TRBV10-1 and TRBJ1-4, with TRBD1 identical over 7 bases. CDR1 is WNHNN, CDR2 SYGVQD, per germline (reference sequence). The CDR3 sequence is 19 residues long. Trimming at V came to 10 bases and at J to 7 bases, leaving 27 bases not matched to a gene. The CDR3 DNA is TGCGCCACCTATCCCTACTGGACAGGTGATTGCTCCTGGGCTGAAAAACTGTTTTTT. It is translated as CATYPYWTGDCSWAEKLFF.

This chain links TRBV11-3 with TRBJ1-1; D call uncertain. CDR3 size: 13 residues. Germline assignment: CDR1 SGHNT and CDR2 YENEEA. Trimming took off 1 base at V and 6 bases at J, with 9 bases between the two ends. The CDR3 region has the DNA TGTGCCAGCAGCTTAGTCTACAGACCTGAAGCTTTCTTT. Amino acids: CASSLVYRPEAFF.

V is TRBV19 and J is TRBJ2-2; perhaps D is TRBD1 or TRBD2 (5 bases each). Germline V CDR1 and CDR2: LNHDA, SQIVND (reference sequence). CDR3 length: 16 residues. Trimming removed 0 bases at V and 7 bases at J, with 15 bases between. The CDR3 DNA reads TGTGCCAGTAGTATAGATGATCCCCTGAGGGGCGGGGAGCTGTTTTTT. Protein: CASSIDDPLRGGELFF.

The chain has TRBV6-5 and TRBJ2-1; possible D gene TRBD2, 5 bases. In germline, CDR1 is MNHEY, CDR2 SVGAGI. There are 14 residues in the CDR3. V was trimmed by 0 bases and J by 3 bases, leaving 6 bases between them. Written as DNA, the CDR3 is TGTGCCAGCAGTTACTCGGCGGGCTACAATGAGCAGTTCTTC. Translated: CASSYSAGYNEQFF.

This sequence joins TRBV18 and TRBJ2-7, with 15 nucleotides matching TRBD2. J gave up 2 bases and V 4 bases, and 21 bases lay outside the gene matches. Germline V gives CDR1 KGHSH, CDR2 LQKENI. This CDR3 spans 22 amino acids. CDR3 sequence: CASSLLGTGGIGTSGRPYEQYF. The CDR3 nucleotides are TGTGCCAGCTCACTACTCGGGACAGGGGGCATAGGGACTAGCGGGAGGCCCTACGAGCAGTACTTC.

The chain combines TRBV11-2 with TRBJ2-6; 9 bases line up with TRBD1. This CDR3 is built from 19 residues. Germline assignment: CDR1 SGHAT and CDR2 FQNNGV. V lost 5 bases, J lost 1 base, and 12 bases stayed unmatched. CDR3 nucleotide sequence: TGTGCCAGCAGCCACGGAAAGGACAGGGGAGAGTCTGGGGCCAACGTCCTGACTTTC. Translating gives CASSHGKDRGESGANVLTF.

The rearrangement uses TRBV7-8 and TRBJ2-6; D ambiguous. This CDR3 comprises 16 residues. V gave up 4 bases and J gave up 2 bases, with 12 bases separating them. Germline values: CDR1 SGHVS, CDR2 FQNEAQ. The CDR3 protein is CASSSPGIPGANVLTF. Here the CDR3 DNA reads TGTGCCAGCAGCTCCCCCGGAATCCCTGGGGCCAACGTCCTGACTTTC.

The chain is built from TRBV5-1 and TRBJ2-2; perhaps TRBD2 as D (6 bases). The CDR3 length is 16 residues. Trimming pared 3 bases from V and 7 bases from J, leaving 19 bases between. The V gene's germline CDR1 is SGHRS and CDR2 YFSETQ. CDR3 nucleotides: TGCGCCAGCAGCTCCAGACTAGGGCGGGATAACGGGGAGCTGTTTTTT. Its protein is CASSSRLGRDNGELFF.

V gene TRBV15 combines with J gene TRBJ2-7; D is perhaps TRBD1 (5 bases). Germline V gene lookup returns CDR1 LNHNV and CDR2 YYDKDF (reference sequence). V lost 1 base to trimming and J lost 0 bases, with 10 bases between them. This CDR3 is built from 15 residues. The CDR3: CATSRVNRNSYEQYF. CDR3 in DNA: TGTGCCACCAGCAGAGTTAACAGGAACTCCTACGAGCAGTACTTC. The full variable domain, its missing parts supplied by reference TRBV15 and TRBJ2-7, is DAMVIQNPRYQVTQFGKPVTLSCSQTLNHNVMYWYQQKSSQAPKLLFHYYDKDFNNEADTPDNFQSRRPNTSFCFLDIRSPGLGDTAMYLCATSRVNRNSYEQYFGPGTRLTVT.

This clone was seen only a few times. The chain has TRBV30 and TRBJ1-6; 8 bases are a match to TRBD1. The CDR3 loop spans 14 amino acids. Germline V CDR1 and CDR2: GTSNPN, SVGIG (reference sequence). Germline trimming cut 1 base from V and 5 bases from J; bases unmatched to any gene: 1. For the CDR3, the DNA is TGTGCCTGGAGTGGGGGACAGGATAATTCACCCCTCCACTTT. Translation: CAWSGGQDNSPLHF.

The rearrangement links TRBV4-3 to TRBJ2-7; D gene uncertain. CDR1 is LGHNA, CDR2 YSLEER, per germline. Between the trimmed V and J ends, which lost 0 bases and 5 bases, there was a span of 11 bases. The CDR3 has 14 amino acids. CDR3 bases: TGCGCCAGCAGCCAAGACCTCATGCCGGACGAGCAGTACTTC. This sequence encodes CASSQDLMPDEQYF.

This clone was recorded only once. This rearrangement joins TRBV27 to TRBJ1-2, with D uncertain. Germline CDR1 and CDR2: MNHEY and SMNVEV (reference sequence). With 7 bases removed from V and 1 base from J, the gap between germline ends came to 28 bases. CDR3 length: 19 amino acids. The CDR3 here is CASTSEFPSPGGINYGYTF. In DNA, the CDR3 is TGTGCCAGCACCTCAGAGTTCCCCTCACCCGGCGGGATTAACTATGGCTACACCTTC.

The chain has TRBV10-3 and TRBJ1-2, with 8 bases that match TRBD1. CDR3 length: 19 amino acids. Germline-derived CDR1 and CDR2 are ENHRY and SYGVKD. Unmatched junction bases numbered 16, after V lost 2 bases and J lost 2 bases. DNA for the CDR3: TGTGCCATCAGTGAGACCGCTCGAAGAATTCCAGGGGGCAACTATGGCTACACCTTC. This gives the protein CAISETARRIPGGNYGYTF.

The rearrangement links TRBV3-1 (or the pseudogene TRBV3-2) to TRBJ2-4, with 13 nucleotides matching TRBD2. Per the germline V gene, CDR1 is LGHDT and CDR2 is YNNKEL (reference sequence). V was pared by 4 bases and J by 8 bases, with 5 bases of the junction left unmatched. CDR3 length equals 15 residues. CDR3: CASSPRLAGGDIQYF. The CDR3 DNA is TGTGCCAGCAGCCCGAGACTAGCGGGAGGAGACATTCAGTACTTC.

The chain joins TRBV3-1 (or the pseudogene TRBV3-2) to TRBJ1-1; D possibly corresponds to TRBD1 (5 bases). Germline values: CDR1 LGHDT, CDR2 YNNKEL (reference sequence). V was clipped by 6 bases and J by 1 base, with 12 bases between them. The CDR3 length is 14 residues. The CDR3 coding sequence is TGTGCCAGCAGAGACGGGGCCCGGAACACTGAAGCTTTCTTT. Its protein is CASRDGARNTEAFF.

The chain employs TRBV28 and TRBJ2-4; D may be TRBD2 (5 bases). Looked up from germline, CDR1 is MDHEN and CDR2 is SYDVKM. There are 12 residues in the CDR3. Trimming cost V 4 bases and J 8 bases, with 9 bases left between them. The CDR3 loop reads CASSSSGDIQYF. CDR3 DNA: TGTGCCAGCAGTTCATCCGGGGACATTCAGTACTTC.

The chain is built from TRBV30 and TRBJ1-1; no clear D. CDR1 GTSNPN and CDR2 SVGIG come from the germline V gene (reference sequence). Trimming took off 2 bases at V and 0 bases at J, with 10 bases between the two ends. The CDR3 has 14 residues. In nucleotides, the CDR3 is TGTGCCTGGAGTCGGGCGGGAATGAACACTGAAGCTTTCTTT. It specifies CAWSRAGMNTEAFF.

V and J are TRBV29-1 and TRBJ2-1; no firm D call. CDR3 length: 14 residues. Deletions cut 5 bases from V and 0 bases from J, with 11 bases between. CDR1 SQVTM and CDR2 ANQGSEA come from the germline V gene. The CDR3 protein is CSVRSQPSYNEQFF. The CDR3 DNA is TGCAGCGTTCGTTCCCAGCCCTCCTACAATGAGCAGTTCTTC.

V and J are TRBV6-6 and TRBJ1-6, with TRBD1 as a possible D gene (5 bases). The CDR3 has 17 residues. Trimming pared 5 bases from V and 0 bases from J, leaving 14 bases between. Germline lookup yields CDR1 MNHNY and CDR2 SVGAGI (reference sequence). CDR3 residues: CASSLRGEFSYNSPLHF. The CDR3 nucleotides are TGTGCCAGCAGTCTACGGGGGGAATTCTCCTATAATTCACCCCTCCACTTT.

The chain uses TRBV5-4 and TRBJ1-3; D remains unclear. The CDR3 length is 15 residues. Trimming stripped 4 bases from V and 2 bases from J, with 13 bases between. The germline V gene has CDR1 SGHNT and CDR2 YYREEE (reference sequence). The CDR3 DNA reads TGTGCCAGCAGCCAGGCGGGATACCCTGGAAACACCATATATTTT. It yields the protein CASSQAGYPGNTIYF.